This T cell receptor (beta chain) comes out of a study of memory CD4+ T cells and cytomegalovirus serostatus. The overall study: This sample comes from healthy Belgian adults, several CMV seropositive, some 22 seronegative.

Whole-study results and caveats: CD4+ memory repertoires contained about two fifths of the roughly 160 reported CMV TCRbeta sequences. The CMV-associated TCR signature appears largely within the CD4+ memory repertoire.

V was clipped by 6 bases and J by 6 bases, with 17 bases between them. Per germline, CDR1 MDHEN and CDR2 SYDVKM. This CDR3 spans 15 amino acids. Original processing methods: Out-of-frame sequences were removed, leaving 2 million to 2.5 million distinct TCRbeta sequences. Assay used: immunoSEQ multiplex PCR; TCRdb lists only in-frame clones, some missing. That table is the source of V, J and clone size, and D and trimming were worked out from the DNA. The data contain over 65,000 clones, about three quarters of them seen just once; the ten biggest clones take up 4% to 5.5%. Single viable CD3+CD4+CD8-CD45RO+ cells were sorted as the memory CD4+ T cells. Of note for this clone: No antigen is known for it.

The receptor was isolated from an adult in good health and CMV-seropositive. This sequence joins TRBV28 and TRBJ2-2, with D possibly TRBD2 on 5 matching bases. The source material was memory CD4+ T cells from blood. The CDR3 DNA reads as TGTGCCAGCAGATGGGGAGCTGCTGGAGCCGGGGAGCTGTTTTTT. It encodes CASRWGAAGAGELFF.